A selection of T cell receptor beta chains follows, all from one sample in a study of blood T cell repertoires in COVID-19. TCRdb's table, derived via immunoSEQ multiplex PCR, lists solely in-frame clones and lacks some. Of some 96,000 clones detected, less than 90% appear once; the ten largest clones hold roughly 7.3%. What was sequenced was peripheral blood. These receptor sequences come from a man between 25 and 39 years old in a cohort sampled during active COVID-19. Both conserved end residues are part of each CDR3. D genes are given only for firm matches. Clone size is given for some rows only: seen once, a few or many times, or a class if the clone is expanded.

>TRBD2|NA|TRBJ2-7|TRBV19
TGTGCCAGTAGTACATCTAGAGCGGGGGACCTCTACGAGCAGTACTTC
CASSTSRAGDLYEQYF
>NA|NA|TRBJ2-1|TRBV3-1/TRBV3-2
TGTGCCAGCAGCCAAGTGTGGAGAGGCAGCAATGAGCAGTTCTTC
CASSQVWRGSNEQFF
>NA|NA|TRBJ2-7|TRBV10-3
TGTGCCATCAGCGCGGGCTTCGGCTACGAGCAGTACTTC
CAISAGFGYEQYF
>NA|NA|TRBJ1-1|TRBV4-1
TGCGCCAGCAGCCAAGGACAGACGGTGAACACTGAAGCTTTCTTT
CASSQGQTVNTEAFF
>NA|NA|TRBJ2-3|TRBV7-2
TGTGCCAGCAGCTTGACAGCGATGACAGATACGCAGTATTTT
CASSLTAMTDTQYF
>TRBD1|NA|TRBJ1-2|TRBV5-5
TGTGCCAGCAGCTATCTAAGGGGACAGGGCGACTATGGCTACACCTTC
CASSYLRGQGDYGYTF
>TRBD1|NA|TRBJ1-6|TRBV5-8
TGTGCCAGCAGCGTGACAGGGTGGATCTCCTATAATTCACCCCTCCACTTT
CASSVTGWISYNSPLHF
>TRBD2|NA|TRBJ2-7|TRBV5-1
TGCGCCAGCAGCCCTGGACTAGCGGGGGGCCGCCAGTACTTC
CASSPGLAGGRQYF
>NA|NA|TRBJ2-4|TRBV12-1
TGTGCCAGCAGCTTCGACAGCCAATCTTCCTCAAGTTTAGCCAAAAACATTCAGTACTTC
CASSFDSQSSSSLAKNIQYF
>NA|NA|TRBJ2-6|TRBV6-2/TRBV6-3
TGTGCCAGCAGTTACAGAGGCCTGTATGTATCTGGGGCCAACGTCCTGACTTTC
CASSYRGLYVSGANVLTF
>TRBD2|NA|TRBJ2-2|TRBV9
TGTGCCAGCAGCAAAGGACTAGCGGGGGGTAACACCGGGGAGCTGTTTTTT
CASSKGLAGGNTGELFF
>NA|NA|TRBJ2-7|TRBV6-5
TGTGCCAGCAGTTACGACTCGGGAGTGGGGGAGCAGTACTTC
CASSYDSGVGEQYF
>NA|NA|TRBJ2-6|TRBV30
TGTGCCTGGAGTGTACGGACACTGGGGGCCAACGTCCTGACTTTC
CAWSVRTLGANVLTF
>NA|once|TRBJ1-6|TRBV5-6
TGTGCCAGCAGCTTGCCGCAGGGGTCGGGGGGTTCACCCCTCCACTTT
CASSLPQGSGGSPLHF
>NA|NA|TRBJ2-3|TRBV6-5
TGTGCCAGCAGTCTTCGTTTCTTCGGAGATACGCAGTATTTT
CASSLRFFGDTQYF
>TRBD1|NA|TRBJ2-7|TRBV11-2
TGTGCCAGCAGCTTAGCTTCCCTCCGGGACAGCTCCTACGAGCAGTACTTC
CASSLASLRDSSYEQYF
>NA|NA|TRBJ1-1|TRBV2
TGTGCCAGCAGGGCCCAGGGGAACACTGAAGCTTTCTTT
CASRAQGNTEAFF
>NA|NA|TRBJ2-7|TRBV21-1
TGTGCCAGCAGCAACGGGGGTACCCTGTCCTACGAGCAGTACTTC
CASSNGGTLSYEQYF
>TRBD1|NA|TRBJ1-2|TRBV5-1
TGCGCCAGCAGCCCCAATCCGGGACAGGGATATTATGGCTACACCTTC
CASSPNPGQGYYGYTF
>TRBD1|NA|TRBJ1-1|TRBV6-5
TGTGCCAGCAGCTCCGGGACAGGCCGCGCTTTCTTT
CASSSGTGRAFF
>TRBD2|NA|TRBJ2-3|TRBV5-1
TGCGCCAGCAGCTCGGGGGGGCAAGATACGCAGTATTTT
CASSSGGQDTQYF
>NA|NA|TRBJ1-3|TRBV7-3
TGTGCCAGCAGCTTAGGGGGCTCGGGTGGAAACACCATATATTTT
CASSLGGSGGNTIYF
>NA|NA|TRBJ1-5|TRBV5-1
TGCGCCAGCAGCTTGGAGCTCAATCAGCCCCAGCATTTT
CASSLELNQPQHF
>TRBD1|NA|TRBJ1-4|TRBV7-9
TGTGCCAGCAGCTTAGTGGACAGGGGACCTGAAAAACTGTTTTTT
CASSLVDRGPEKLFF
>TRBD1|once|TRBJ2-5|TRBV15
TGTGCCACCAGCAGACCGGGACAGGGAGAGACCCAGTACTTC
CATSRPGQGETQYF
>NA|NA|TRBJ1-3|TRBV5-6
TGTGCCAGCAGCTTGCAGGGCAGAAACACCATATATTTT
CASSLQGRNTIYF
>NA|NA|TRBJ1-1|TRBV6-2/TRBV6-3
TGTGCCAGCAGTTACTCGATCTCAGGAAGCATGAACACTGAAGCTTTCTTT
CASSYSISGSMNTEAFF
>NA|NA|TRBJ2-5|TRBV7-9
TGTGCCAGCAGCTCCCGATCCCTAAAACCCCAAGAGACCCAGTACTTC
CASSSRSLKPQETQYF
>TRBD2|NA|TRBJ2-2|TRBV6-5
TGTGCCAGCTACCGACTAGCGGGAAACACCGGGGAGCTGTTTTTT
CASYRLAGNTGELFF
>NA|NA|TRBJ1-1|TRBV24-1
TGTGCCACCAGTCGTGGATCCACGGGTGAAGCTTTCTTT
CATSRGSTGEAFF
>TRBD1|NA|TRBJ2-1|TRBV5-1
TGCGCCAGCAGCTCCCCCTCGGACAGGGGCAATGAGCAGTTCTTC
CASSSPSDRGNEQFF
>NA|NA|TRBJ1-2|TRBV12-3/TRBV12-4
TGTGCCAGCAGCAAAGGGGCGGACTATGGCTACACCTTC
CASSKGADYGYTF
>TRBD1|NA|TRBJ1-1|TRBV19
TGTGCCAGTACTTGGGACAGGGAGAACACTGAAGCTTTCTTT
CASTWDRENTEAFF
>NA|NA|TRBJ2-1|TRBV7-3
TGTGCCAGCAGCCGGGACTTCCTTGGGGATGAGCAGTTCTTC
CASSRDFLGDEQFF
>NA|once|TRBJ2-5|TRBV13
TGTGCCAGCAGCCGGACTACCAAAGAGACCCAGTACTTC
CASSRTTKETQYF
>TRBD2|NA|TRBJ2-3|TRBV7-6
TGTGCCAGCAGCTTAGGGACTAGCGGAACAGATACGCAGTATTTT
CASSLGTSGTDTQYF
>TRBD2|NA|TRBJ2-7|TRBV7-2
TGTGCCAGCAGTGTGACTAGCGGGGGGGCCTACGAGCAGTACTTC
CASSVTSGGAYEQYF
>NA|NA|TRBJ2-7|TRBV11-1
TGTGCCAGCAGCTTAGATCCATCCTACGAGCAGTACTTC
CASSLDPSYEQYF
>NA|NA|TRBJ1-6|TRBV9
TGTGCCAGCAGCGTAGAAGTTCGGACAGACTCACCCCTCCACTTT
CASSVEVRTDSPLHF
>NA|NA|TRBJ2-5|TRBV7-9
TGTGCCAGCAGCCTCGACAGGGAGGAAGGGGAGACCCAGTACTTC
CASSLDREEGETQYF
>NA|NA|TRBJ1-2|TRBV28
TGTGCCAGCAGTCGTGGGCCATCTAACTATGGCTACACCTTC
CASSRGPSNYGYTF
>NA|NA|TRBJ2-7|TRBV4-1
TGCGCCAGCAGCCAAGGACTCTCGTACGAGCAGTACTTC
CASSQGLSYEQYF
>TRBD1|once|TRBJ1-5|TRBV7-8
TGTGCCAGCAGCTTAAACGGACAGGGATTTTCGGATCAGCCCCAGCATTTT
CASSLNGQGFSDQPQHF
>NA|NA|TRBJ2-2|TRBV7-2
TGTGCCAGCAGCTACAGGGCCGGGGAGCTGTTTTTT
CASSYRAGELFF
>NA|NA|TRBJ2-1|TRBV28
TGTGCCAGCAGTTTCCCGCTACGGGGGTACAATGAGCAGTTCTTC
CASSFPLRGYNEQFF
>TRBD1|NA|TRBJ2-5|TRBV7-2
TGTGCCAGCAGCTGGGACAGTACACAAGAGACCCAGTACTTC
CASSWDSTQETQYF
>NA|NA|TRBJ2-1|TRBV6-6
TGTGCCAGCAAAGTTGTACCCAATGCGGGGGAGCAGTTCTTC
CASKVVPNAGEQFF
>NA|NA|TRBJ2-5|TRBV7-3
TGTGCCAGCAGCCGACTGGCAGGGGCCCAAGAGACCCAGTACTTC
CASSRLAGAQETQYF
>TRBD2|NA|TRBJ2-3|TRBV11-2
TGTGCCAGCAGCTTAGGGGGGCTTAGCGGGGGCCGTATGCAATTT
CASSLGGLSGGRMQF
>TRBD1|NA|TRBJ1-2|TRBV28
TGTGCCAGCAGTTTCACGGACAGGGGCTATGGCTACACCTTC
CASSFTDRGYGYTF
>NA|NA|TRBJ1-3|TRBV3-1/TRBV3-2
TGTGCCAGCAGAGATGCTCTCGGCGGGCACTCTGGAAACACCATATATTTT
CASRDALGGHSGNTIYF
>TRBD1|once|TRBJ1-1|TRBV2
TGTGCCAGCAGTGTTGGGGACAGAAACACTGAAGCTTTCTTT
CASSVGDRNTEAFF
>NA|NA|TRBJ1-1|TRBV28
TGTGCCAGCAGGGGGGCCATGAGTCACACTGAAGCTTTCTTT
CASRGAMSHTEAFF